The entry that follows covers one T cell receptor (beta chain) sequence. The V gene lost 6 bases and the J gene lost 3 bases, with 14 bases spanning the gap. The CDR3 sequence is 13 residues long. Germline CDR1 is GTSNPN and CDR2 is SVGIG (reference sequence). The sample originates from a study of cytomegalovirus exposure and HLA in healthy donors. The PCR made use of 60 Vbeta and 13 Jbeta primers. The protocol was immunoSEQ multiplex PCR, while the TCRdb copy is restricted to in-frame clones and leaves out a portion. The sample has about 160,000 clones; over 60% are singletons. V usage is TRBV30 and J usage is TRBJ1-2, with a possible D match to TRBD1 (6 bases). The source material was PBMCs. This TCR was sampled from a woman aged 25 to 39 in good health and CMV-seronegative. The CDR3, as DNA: TGTGCCTGCCTCGAGGACAGCTACTATGGCTACACCTTC. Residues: CACLEDSYYGYTF. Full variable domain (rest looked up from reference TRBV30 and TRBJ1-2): SQTIHQWPATLVQPVGSPLSLECTVEGTSNPNLYWYRQAAGRGLQLLFYSVGIGQISSEVPQNLSASRPQDRQFILSSKKLLLSDSGFYLCACLEDSYYGYTFGSGTRLTVV.